Sequencing of this T cell receptor beta chain was carried out in a study of pediatric ulcerative colitis. V lost 7 bases and J 0 bases, leaving 9 bases between the germline ends. CDR3 size: 14 residues. Germline values: CDR1 SNHLY, CDR2 FYNNEI. For this clone: Its antigen is currently unknown. This specimen includes other DNA sequences encoding the same CDR3.

Whole-study findings and limits: Compared with controls, ulcerative colitis showed greater blood-rectum clone sharing.

The assay was immunoSEQ multiplex PCR, and TCRdb's table has in-frame clones only and misses some. The data contain under 70,000 clones, around 87% of them singletons. The TCR comes from a boy aged 10-17 years who was a control in a study of pediatric ulcerative colitis. The genes are TRBV2 and TRBJ1-4; D unresolved. The sequencing input was blood. The CDR3 DNA reads as TGTGCCAGCACCACGCCCCCAACTAATGAAAAACTGTTTTTT. This translates into CASTTPPTNEKLFF.